A selection of T cell receptor beta chains follows, all from one sample in a study of STAT3 mutations in large granular lymphocyte leukemia. Sequencing was performed with immunoSEQ multiplex PCR; in TCRdb, only in-frame clones are kept and a portion is missing. The data contain under 35,000 clones, around 80% of them seen just once; the ten biggest clones take up around 30%. Material: peripheral blood mononuclear cells. These TCRs come from a woman aged 50 to 60 with T-cell large granular lymphocyte leukemia. Some clones in this sample may be carry-over from other donors' samples. The CDR3 runs from the conserved cysteine through the conserved F or W. The D gene is left open where the match is weak. The size of a clone is reported for some rows only, either as once, few or many, or as a class for expanded clones.

TRBJ2-3,NA,TRBD2,TRBV7-9,TGTGCCAGCAGCCTGGGACTAGCGGGCCTCACAGATACGCAGTATTTT,CASSLGLAGLTDTQYF
TRBJ2-5,NA,NA,TRBV6-5,TGTGCCAGCAGTTCCCCCGGACAGTTTCAAGAGACCCAGTACTTC,CASSSPGQFQETQYF
TRBJ1-1,NA,NA,TRBV29-1,TGCAGCGTTGAACTTGACACTGAAGCTTTCTTT,CSVELDTEAFF
TRBJ1-2,few,NA,TRBV9,TGTGCCAGCAGCGTAGATCTAAATGGCTACACCTTC,CASSVDLNGYTF
TRBJ1-5,NA,NA,TRBV6-5,TGTGCCAGCAGTAGGGCAGGGGAGAATCAGCCCCAGCATTTT,CASSRAGENQPQHF
TRBJ2-7,NA,TRBD1,TRBV7-9,TGTGCCAGCAGCATAGGATGGGCAGGGGGAACCTACGAGCAGTACTTC,CASSIGWAGGTYEQYF
TRBJ1-2,NA,NA,TRBV28,TGTGCCAGCAGAGCTAACTATGGCTACACCTTC,CASRANYGYTF
TRBJ1-2,NA,NA,TRBV7-9,TGTGCCAGCAGCAAAAGCTCGTCGGATTCCATCCGAGGCTACACCTTC,CASSKSSSDSIRGYTF
TRBJ1-2,NA,TRBD1,TRBV5-1,TGCGCCAGCAGCACCGGGACAGGGGAGGAGGCTGGCTACACCTTC,CASSTGTGEEAGYTF
TRBJ1-2,NA,TRBD1,TRBV30,TGTGCCTGGGGGACAGGCCAAAGCTACGGCTACACCTTC,CAWGTGQSYGYTF
TRBJ1-5,NA,NA,TRBV7-3,TGTGCCAGCAGCTTAGGGCCCAATCAGCCCCAGCATTTT,CASSLGPNQPQHF
TRBJ1-2,NA,NA,TRBV11-2,TGTGCCAGCAGCTTAGATCCCCGGGGTGCCAGGGAGGATGGCTACACCTTC,CASSLDPRGAREDGYTF
TRBJ2-7,NA,NA,TRBV15,TGTGCCACCAGCAGAGCCGGGGGCGAGCAGTACTTC,CATSRAGGEQYF
TRBJ2-3,NA,TRBD2,TRBV14,TGTGCCAGCAGCCCTGGGCGGGGGTTCACAGATACGCAGTATTTT,CASSPGRGFTDTQYF
TRBJ1-3,once,NA,TRBV14,TGTGCCAGCAGCCCCCATTCTGGAAACACCATATATTTT,CASSPHSGNTIYF
TRBJ1-3,once,NA,TRBV6-5,TGTGCCAGCAGGCAAACAGGGAACTCTGGAAACACCATATATTTT,CASRQTGNSGNTIYF
TRBJ2-7,NA,NA,TRBV5-4,TGTGCCAGCAGCTTGCCACAGTCGGGGACCTACGAGCAGTACTTC,CASSLPQSGTYEQYF
TRBJ1-2,NA,NA,TRBV5-6,TGTGCCAGCAGCTTGTGGCGGGGGCGTAATTCGGGCGGCTACACCTTC,CASSLWRGRNSGGYTF
TRBJ2-5,once,TRBD1,TRBV19,TGTGCCAGTAGTGATAGGACAGGGCCCCAAGAGACCCAGTACTTC,CASSDRTGPQETQYF
TRBJ2-7,NA,TRBD1,TRBV19,TGTGCCAGTAGTATAACAGGGGGCGCATCCTACGAGCAGTACTTC,CASSITGGASYEQYF
TRBJ2-1,NA,NA,TRBV30,TGTGCCTGGAGCACGGACGTGGGGGCCGATGAGCAGTTCTTC,CAWSTDVGADEQFF
TRBJ2-1,NA,NA,TRBV18,TGTGCCAGCGTCGGGGGTTCTTCCTACAATGAGCAGTTCTTC,CASVGGSSYNEQFF
TRBJ1-2,NA,NA,TRBV4-1,TGCGCCAGCAGCCCCGCGGGCGGTCCCTATGGCTACACCTTC,CASSPAGGPYGYTF
TRBJ1-2,NA,NA,TRBV4-3,TGCGCCAGCAGCCAAGATCGCGGGGCTCCCTATGGCTACACCTTC,CASSQDRGAPYGYTF
TRBJ1-1,NA,NA,TRBV28,TGTGCCAGCAGCCGGCCTATGGGGATGAACACTGAAGCTTTCTTT,CASSRPMGMNTEAFF
TRBJ1-2,NA,NA,TRBV28,TGTGCCAGCAGTTACAGGGATGGCTACACCTTC,CASSYRDGYTF
TRBJ1-4,NA,NA,TRBV29-1,TGCAGCGTTGGTGCAGGGCCAACTGAAAAACTGTTTTTT,CSVGAGPTEKLFF
TRBJ1-4,NA,NA,TRBV4-1,TGCGCCAGCAGCAGGGGTGCAGTTGAAAAACTGTTTTTT,CASSRGAVEKLFF
TRBJ2-7,NA,NA,TRBV30,TGTGCCTGGAGTCCAGGGTTCTCCTACGAGCAGTACTTC,CAWSPGFSYEQYF
TRBJ2-3,NA,NA,TRBV6-5,TGTGCCAGCAGTTACGGGGGGTCAACAGATACGCAGTATTTT,CASSYGGSTDTQYF
TRBJ1-2,NA,NA,TRBV5-1,TGCGCCAGCAGCTTGTCAGGAAACTATGGCTACACCTTC,CASSLSGNYGYTF
TRBJ1-2,few,TRBD1,TRBV10-3,TGTGCCATCAGACAGGGGGAAAGGTATGGCTACACCTTC,CAIRQGERYGYTF
TRBJ2-5,once,TRBD2,TRBV5-1,TGCGCCAGCAGCTTGGATGGGAGCGGGAGGAGGGAGACCCAGTACTTC,CASSLDGSGRRETQYF
TRBJ2-3,NA,NA,TRBV2,TGTGCCAGCAGTTACGGGATAAGCACAGATACGCAGTATTTT,CASSYGISTDTQYF
TRBJ2-5,NA,NA,TRBV18,TGTGCCAGCTCACCACCGGGCCTTCAAGAGACCCAGTACTTC,CASSPPGLQETQYF
TRBJ1-2,NA,NA,TRBV25-1,TGTGCCAGCCTCGGGAGAGACTATGGCTACACCTTC,CASLGRDYGYTF
TRBJ2-7,NA,NA,TRBV5-4,TGTGCCAGCAGCTTGTACGGGGGGCGGGAGCAGTACTTC,CASSLYGGREQYF
TRBJ2-1,few,TRBD1,TRBV10-3,TGTGCCATCAGTAGCGGACAGGGGGCAGGAGAGCAGTTCTTC,CAISSGQGAGEQFF
TRBJ2-3,NA,TRBD2,TRBV19,TGTGCCAGTAGTCCCGCGGGAGCGAACACAGATACGCAGTATTTT,CASSPAGANTDTQYF
TRBJ2-3,NA,TRBD2,TRBV14,TGTGCCAGCAGCCAAGGTGGAACGGGAGGAGGGTATTTT,CASSQGGTGGGYF
TRBJ2-6,NA,NA,TRBV27,TGTGCCAGCACCTCTGGGGCCAACGTCCTGACTTTC,CASTSGANVLTF
TRBJ2-3,few,NA,TRBV2,TGTGCCAGCAGTGCTTTTGGGAAGTCTAGCACAGATACGCAGTATTTT,CASSAFGKSSTDTQYF
TRBJ2-1,NA,TRBD2,TRBV9,TGTGCCAGCAGCGTAGGTGTGGGGGAGGGGCAGAATGAGCAGTTCTTC,CASSVGVGEGQNEQFF
TRBJ2-7,NA,NA,TRBV9,TGTGCCAGCAGCCCCGGACATCGGACCTACGAGCAGTACTTC,CASSPGHRTYEQYF
TRBJ2-6,NA,NA,TRBV13,TGTGCCAGCAGCCGCGGTAGGCTCTCTGGGGCCAACGTCCTGACTTTC,CASSRGRLSGANVLTF
TRBJ2-3,NA,TRBD2,TRBV5-4,TGTGCCAGCAGCCCGGAACTAGCGGGAGAGTATACGCAGTATTTT,CASSPELAGEYTQYF
TRBJ2-1,NA,NA,TRBV5-3,TGTGCCAGAAGCTTATCGCTAGTGAGGATCGATGAGCAGTTCTTC,CARSLSLVRIDEQFF
TRBJ2-1,once,NA,TRBV2,TGTGCCAGCAGCTCCCGGGACGTCGAGCAGTTCTTC,CASSSRDVEQFF
TRBJ2-7,NA,TRBD1,TRBV9,TGTGCCAGCAGCGCCGGGACAGGGCTCTACGAGCAGTACTTC,CASSAGTGLYEQYF
TRBJ2-2,NA,NA,TRBV18,TGTGCCAGCTCACCACCCGGACTACCTACCGGGGAGCTGTTTTTT,CASSPPGLPTGELFF